Detailed here is one TCR beta chain. The primer mix had 60 Vbeta and 13 Jbeta primers. The repertoire was sequenced with immunoSEQ multiplex PCR; TCRdb's copy has only in-frame clones and lacks some. The repertoire has over 100,000 clones, about four fifths of them found once; the top ten carry roughly 20%. The CDR3 has 15 residues. Germline assignment: CDR1 KGHSH and CDR2 LQKENI. V was pared by 3 bases and J by 2 bases, with 14 bases between. This entry belongs to a study of cytomegalovirus exposure and HLA in healthy donors. Sequencing input: PBMCs. The V and J genes are TRBV18 and TRBJ2-7; D is perhaps TRBD1 (6 bases). The clonotype was recovered from a young man in good health and CMV-seropositive. CDR3 in amino acids: CASSPRVGTPYEQYF. The CDR3 DNA follows: TGTGCCAGCTCACCCAGGGTAGGGACACCCTACGAGCAGTACTTC.